This T cell receptor (beta chain) was captured by sequencing in a study of breast tumors, draining lymph nodes, adjacent tissues. This clonotype was seen many times. Its antigen is not known. From the multiplex PCR reads, TCRdb called clonotypes with MiXCR, one entry per CDR3 protein. Of roughly 80,000 distinct CDR3 sequences listed, approximately 19% are singletons. Study outcomes and limitations: Tumors had less TCR diversity than lymph nodes, more than nontumor tissue. Tumor T cell lymph node origin was a supported hypothesis, not proven. Data fit most tumor T cells coming from lymph node, expanding in tumor. Luminal-like breast cancer showed significantly greater tumor-nontumor repertoire similarity than basal-like breast cancer did.

Breast cancer patients provided tissue from their axillary draining lymph nodes. Germline V CDR1 and CDR2: LNHDA, SQIVND (reference sequence). Trimming left V 1 base short and J 4 bases short, with 10 bases between. The CDR3 runs to 14 residues. This chain uses TRBV19 with TRBJ1-2, with D hard to call. The source of this sequence is a female donor with breast cancer. Some clones in this sample may be carry-over from other donors' samples. The sequenced sample was axillary lymph node tissue. CDR3 bases: TGTGCCAGTAGTATAGCAAGCAGAGTCTATGGCTACACCTTC. Its protein product is CASSIASRVYGYTF.